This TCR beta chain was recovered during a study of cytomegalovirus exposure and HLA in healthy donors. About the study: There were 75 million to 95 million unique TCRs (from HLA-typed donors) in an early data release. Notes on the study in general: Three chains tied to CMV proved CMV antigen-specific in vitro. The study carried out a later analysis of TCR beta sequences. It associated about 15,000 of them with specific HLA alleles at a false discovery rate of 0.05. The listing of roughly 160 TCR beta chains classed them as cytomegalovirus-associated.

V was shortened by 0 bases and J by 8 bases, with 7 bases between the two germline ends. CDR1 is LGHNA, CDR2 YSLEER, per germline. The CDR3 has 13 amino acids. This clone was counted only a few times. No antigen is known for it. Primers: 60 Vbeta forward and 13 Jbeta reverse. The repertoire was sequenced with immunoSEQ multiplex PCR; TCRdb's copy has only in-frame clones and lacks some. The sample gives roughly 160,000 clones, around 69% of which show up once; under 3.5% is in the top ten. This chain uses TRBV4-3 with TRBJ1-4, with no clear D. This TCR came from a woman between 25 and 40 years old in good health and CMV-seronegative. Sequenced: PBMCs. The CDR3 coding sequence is TGCGCCAGCAGCCAAGATCGGAGGGAAAAACTGTTTTTT. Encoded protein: CASSQDRREKLFF.